This TCR beta chain was documented in a study of cytomegalovirus exposure and HLA in healthy donors. There were likely unrecorded immune exposures, though donors were nominally healthy when sampled. The J segment lost 3 bases and the V segment lost 6 bases, leaving 9 bases of the junction unmatched. The length of the CDR3 is 16 residues. CDR1 and CDR2 (germline): MRHNA, SNTAGT. PCR amplification relied on 60 Vbeta primers (plus 13 Jbeta primers). The repertoire was sequenced with immunoSEQ multiplex PCR; TCRdb's copy has only in-frame clones and lacks some. The table records approximately 200,000 clones, 60% to 85% of them present only once.

The chain recombines TRBV6-4 with TRBJ1-2, with 11 positions matching TRBD1. The source material was PBMCs. This sequence originates from a girl between 5 and 17 years old in good health and CMV-seropositive. The CDR3: CASRKHGQGADYGYTF. The CDR3 DNA sequence: TGTGCCAGCAGGAAGCACGGACAGGGGGCCGACTATGGCTACACCTTC.